The 14 T cell receptor beta chains below all came from one sample that was sequenced in a study of blood T cell repertoires in COVID-19. TCRdb's table, derived via immunoSEQ multiplex PCR, lists solely in-frame clones and lacks some. The sample has fewer than 300,000 clones, around nine tenths seen once. The sequenced sample consisted of peripheral blood. The source is a man aged 35-49 years who had recovered from COVID-19.

The chain is built from TRBV30 and TRBJ2-7; 7 bases line up with TRBD1. The germline CDR1 and CDR2 sequences are GTSNPN and SVGIG (reference sequence). This CDR3 spans 16 amino acids. V trimming: 1 base; J trimming: 7 bases; junction bases outside the gene matches: 16. CDR3 residues: CAWSARQGFGSREQYF. CDR3 nucleotide sequence: TGTGCCTGGAGTGCCCGACAGGGTTTTGGATCTCGGGAGCAGTACTTC. The full variable domain, completed using reference TRBV30 and TRBJ2-7, is SQTIHQWPATLVQPVGSPLSLECTVEGTSNPNLYWYRQAAGRGLQLLFYSVGIGQISSEVPQNLSASRPQDRQFILSSKKLLLSDSGFYLCAWSARQGFGSREQYFGPGTRLTVT.

The chain has TRBV15 and TRBJ2-7; tentative D call: TRBD2 (5 bases). V shed 5 bases and J shed 7 bases, with 21 bases lying between them. Germline CDR1 and CDR2: LNHNV and YYDKDF (reference sequence). The CDR3 length is 15 residues. The DNA for the CDR3 is TGTGCCACCAGCCAGGAGAGGGTAGCTTTCAAGGAGCAGTACTTC. Amino acids: CATSQERVAFKEQYF.

V is TRBV29-1 and J is TRBJ1-3, with TRBD1 identical over 7 bases. Germline-derived CDR1 and CDR2 are SQVTM and ANQGSEA. The CDR3 sequence is 12 residues long. The ends lost 5 bases at V and 2 bases at J; junction bases unmatched: 0. CDR3 DNA: TGCAGCGTTACAGGGGCTGGAAACACCATATATTTT. Translation gives CSVTGAGNTIYF.

V is TRBV19 and J is TRBJ1-5; D possibly corresponds to TRBD1 (5 bases). The CDR3 sequence is 13 residues long. Trimming left V 11 bases short and J 2 bases short, with 13 bases between. Germline values: CDR1 LNHDA, CDR2 SQIVND (reference sequence). DNA for the CDR3: TGTGCCGGGTCAGGGAGGGGCAATCAGCCCCAGCATTTT. Translation: CAGSGRGNQPQHF.

The J gene is TRBJ1-2, the V gene TRBV6-5, with 7 positions matching TRBD1. The CDR3 runs to 15 residues. The J segment lost 8 bases and the V segment lost 8 bases, leaving 17 bases of the junction unmatched. Per germline, CDR1 MNHEY and CDR2 SVGAGI. CDR3 region: CASYGPYDRARGYTF. CDR3 sequence (DNA): TGTGCCAGCTATGGCCCCTACGACAGGGCCCGGGGCTACACCTTC.

The CDR3 region has the DNA TGTGCCAGCAGTTTGCGACCGGCAGGCCTAGAGCAGTACTTC. Its protein product is CASSLRPAGLEQYF. V gene TRBV11-2 combines with J gene TRBJ2-7, with no clear D. The CDR3 is made up of 14 amino acids. Germline V gene sequence: CDR1 SGHAT, CDR2 FQNNGV. The V end was cut by 6 bases, the J end by 7 bases, with 19 bases between.

The J gene is TRBJ2-3, the V gene TRBV29-1; 16 bases match TRBD2. Looked up from germline, CDR1 is SQVTM and CDR2 is ANQGSEA. The length of the CDR3 is 15 residues. Germline trimming cut 6 bases from V and 5 bases from J; bases unmatched to any gene: 5. The DNA for the CDR3 is TGCAGCGTCCCGGGACTAGCGGGAGGGCGAGATACGCAGTATTTT. As protein: CSVPGLAGGRDTQYF.

This clone was observed a handful of times. The rearrangement uses TRBV6-4 and TRBJ2-3; TRBD2 agrees at 8 bases. CDR3 size: 13 residues. The V gene end was trimmed by 6 bases and the J gene end by 6 bases; junction bases not matched to a gene: 5. CDR1 MRHNA and CDR2 SNTAGT come from the germline V gene. The CDR3 sequence: CASSGGEEDTQYF. CDR3 nucleotides: TGTGCCAGCAGCGGGGGGGAGGAGGATACGCAGTATTTT.

This chain joins TRBV5-1 and TRBJ2-5; TRBD2 aligns across 9 bases. The CDR3 runs to 15 residues. Trimming cost V 0 bases and J 7 bases; bases outside gene matches: 7. The germline V gene has CDR1 SGHRS and CDR2 YFSETQ. The CDR3: CASSLGGRAEGTQYF. The DNA for the CDR3 is TGCGCCAGCAGCTTGGGCGGGAGGGCCGAGGGGACCCAGTACTTC.

The J gene is TRBJ2-2, the V gene TRBV7-9, with a weak D call TRBD1 (5 bases). CDR1 and CDR2 (germline): SEHNR, FQNEAQ (reference sequence). The V gene lost 5 bases and the J gene lost 4 bases, with 8 bases spanning the gap. The CDR3 extends over 13 amino acids. The CDR3: CASSAQVTGELFF. CDR3 sequence (DNA): TGTGCCAGCAGCGCACAGGTCACCGGGGAGCTGTTTTTT.

The chain links TRBV18 to TRBJ2-2, with 9 bases fitting TRBD2. The V and J ends lost 0 bases and 6 bases, in that order; junction bases with no gene match: 14. CDR1 and CDR2 (germline): KGHSH, LQKENI. The length of the CDR3 is 19 residues. Written as DNA, the CDR3 is TGTGCCAGCTCACCACCAAAAGGCGCGGGAGGGCCGCCCTCCGGGGAGCTGTTTTTT. It translates to CASSPPKGAGGPPSGELFF.

V usage is TRBV5-1 and J usage is TRBJ2-1; D is possibly TRBD2 (5 bases). The V gene lost 5 bases and the J gene lost 8 bases, with 32 bases spanning the gap. Germline CDR1 SGHRS, CDR2 YFSETQ. The CDR3 is 19 residues long. CDR3 in amino acids: CASRDPKGLTGNLGDEQFF. CDR3 DNA sequence: TGCGCCAGCAGGGACCCGAAAGGTTTAACCGGGAACCTGGGAGATGAGCAGTTCTTC. Looking up the rest from reference TRBV5-1 and TRBJ2-1 gives the full variable domain: KAGVTQTPRYLIKTRGQQVTLSCSPISGHRSVSWYQQTPGQGLQFLFEYFSETQRNKGNFPGRFSGRQFSNSRSEMNVSTLELGDSALYLCASRDPKGLTGNLGDEQFFGPGTRLTVL.

V usage is TRBV19 and J usage is TRBJ1-2; no reliable D call. Trimming removed 3 bases from V and 8 bases from J, with 22 bases in between. The germline gives CDR1 LNHDA, CDR2 SQIVND (reference sequence). The CDR3 is made up of 16 amino acids. This CDR3 is CASSIPTPGLTEGYTF. The DNA of the CDR3 is TGTGCCAGTAGTATCCCTACCCCAGGACTAACGGAAGGCTACACCTTC.

The chain couples TRBV19 to TRBJ1-3; TRBD1 aligns across 7 bases. The V gene's germline CDR1 is LNHDA and CDR2 SQIVND (reference sequence). This CDR3 contains 16 residues. Unmatched junction bases numbered 8, after V lost 3 bases and J lost 3 bases. CDR3 DNA sequence: TGTGCCAGTAGTATTGGACAGGCCCTCCATGGAAACACCATATATTTT. Amino acids: CASSIGQALHGNTIYF.